This entry lists 30 T cell receptor beta chains sequenced from one sample in a study of identical twins. One entry per CDR3 protein, called by TCRdb with MiXCR from the 5' RACE reads. The sample consists of some 1,700,000 distinct CDR3 sequences, about 32% of them appearing once. The sample consisted of cord blood. The receptor source for this set is a newborn girl in good health.

V gene TRBV2 combines with J gene TRBJ2-5, with D perhaps matching TRBD2 (6 bases). Germline assignment: CDR1 SNHLY and CDR2 FYNNEI. CDR3 length equals 12 residues. The V gene lost 8 bases and the J gene lost 2 bases, with 9 bases spanning the gap. The CDR3 loop reads CASRTTQETQYF. The DNA of the CDR3 is TGTGCCAGCCGGACTACTCAAGAGACCCAGTACTTC.

The chain uses TRBV6-1 and TRBJ1-1; 7 positions agree with TRBD1. With 7 bases clipped from V and 1 base from J, the junction kept 3 bases outside the gene matches. The CDR3 has 13 residues. Looked up from germline, CDR1 is MNHNS and CDR2 is SASEGT. The CDR3 sequence is CASIYRGNTEAFF. In DNA, the CDR3 is TGTGCCAGCATCTACAGGGGGAACACTGAAGCTTTCTTT.

This clonotype has only a few counts. The chain links TRBV20-1 to TRBJ2-7, with 10 bases lining up with TRBD2. J gave up 1 base and V 4 bases, and 4 bases lay outside the gene matches. The length of the CDR3 is 14 residues. Germline CDR1 reads DFQATT; CDR2 reads SNEGSKA (reference sequence). DNA of the CDR3: TGCAGTGCTAAACTAGCGGGAACGTCCTACGAGCAGTACTTC. It is translated as CSAKLAGTSYEQYF.

The sample holds a few counts of this clonotype. The chain uses TRBV5-1 and TRBJ2-1; D is perhaps TRBD1 or TRBD2 (5 bases each). Trimming removed 3 bases from V and 0 bases from J, with 13 bases in between. The CDR3 runs 16 residues. Germline-derived CDR1 and CDR2 are SGHRS and YFSETQ. The CDR3 spells CASSSPGPSSYNEQFF. The CDR3 region has the DNA TGCGCCAGCAGCTCCCCGGGACCTAGCTCCTACAATGAGCAGTTCTTC.

This clonotype was seen only once. The V call is TRBV27, the J call TRBJ2-1, with a tentative D call TRBD2 (6 bases). The J call may not be correct, given that the DNA end is closer to TRBJ2-7. From germline, CDR1 is MNHEY and CDR2 SMNVEV (reference sequence). CDR3 size: 14 residues. The CDR3 nucleotides read TGTGCCAGCGATCCAACTAGCCAGTACAATGAGCAGTACTTC. Its protein product is CASDPTSQYNEQYF.

This clonotype was seen only a few times. CDR3 sequence: CASSSLAEKETQYF. The CDR3 DNA reads as TGTGCCAGCAGCTCCTTAGCGGAGAAAGAGACCCAGTACTTC. This rearrangement joins TRBV13 to TRBJ2-5; weak D call: TRBD2 (6 bases). This CDR3 is 14 amino acids long. The germline V and J ends were trimmed by 4 bases and 3 bases, with 12 bases remaining between them. Germline V gives CDR1 PRHDT, CDR2 FYEKMQ (reference sequence).

This clonotype was detected ten times or more. This chain connects TRBV12-3 or TRBV12-4 to TRBJ1-4; the D is unclear. CDR3 size: 13 residues. Between the trimmed V and J ends, which lost 3 bases and 4 bases, there was a span of 6 bases. Written as DNA, the CDR3 is TGTGCCAGCAGTTTGGGGAGTAATGAAAAACTGTTTTTT. This encodes CASSLGSNEKLFF.

At least ten counts were recorded for this clonotype. The genes are TRBV5-1 and TRBJ2-1; no clear D gene. CDR1 and CDR2 (germline): SGHRS, YFSETQ. The ends were cut back, 1 base at V and 5 bases at J, with 7 bases in the middle. This CDR3 comprises 13 residues. The CDR3, as DNA: TGCGCCAGCAGCTTGTCAGGTAACAATGAGCAGTTCTTC. Residues: CASSLSGNNEQFF.

This chain uses TRBV7-2 with TRBJ2-1; the match to TRBD2 covers 11 bases. The better agreement between TRBJ2-7 and the DNA end casts doubt on the J call. The length of the CDR3 is 17 residues. The germline V gene encodes CDR1 SGHTA and CDR2 FQGNSA. The CDR3 region is CASSLEASGGSYNEQYF. In DNA form, the CDR3 reads TGTGCCAGCAGCTTAGAGGCTAGCGGGGGGTCCTACAATGAGCAGTACTTC.

The gene calls are TRBV3-1 and TRBJ2-5, with D perhaps matching TRBD2 (6 bases). CDR3 length: 15 residues. V was cut by 0 bases and J by 2 bases, with 10 bases left in between. Germline V gene sequence: CDR1 LGHDT, CDR2 YNNKEL (reference sequence). The CDR3 nucleotides read TGTGCCAGCAGCCAAGATGTCGGGACTCAAGAGACCCAGTACTTC. Translated, it gives CASSQDVGTQETQYF.

There are a few counts of this clonotype. V and J are TRBV7-8 and TRBJ1-6, with D perhaps TRBD1 (5 bases). V was clipped by 0 bases and J by 8 bases, with 14 bases between them. This CDR3 has 16 residues. CDR1 and CDR2 from the germline V gene are SGHVS and FQNEAQ. CDR3 sequence: CASSLARAAGDSPLHF. The CDR3 DNA sequence: TGTGCCAGCAGCTTAGCGCGTGCGGCGGGGGATTCACCCCTCCACTTT.

The chain carries TRBV27 and TRBJ2-1; 7 bases align to TRBD2. J was trimmed by 4 bases and V by 6 bases; bases with no gene match: 15. This CDR3 comprises 17 residues. Germline V gene lookup returns CDR1 MNHEY and CDR2 SMNVEV (reference sequence). In nucleotides, the CDR3 is TGTGCCAGCAGCCAAACCTCAGTGGGAGCGGGGTACAATGAGCAGTTCTTC. Protein: CASSQTSVGAGYNEQFF.

This clonotype was seen a handful of times. The chain joins TRBV20-1 to TRBJ2-5, with a tentative D call TRBD2 (5 bases). Germline V gene data show CDR1 as DFQATT and CDR2 as SNEGSKA (reference sequence). This CDR3 has 14 residues. CDR3 coding DNA: TGCACTATACTAGACGGGCAGAGTCAAGAGACCCAGTACTTC. Amino acid sequence: CTILDGQSQETQYF.

This clonotype was observed many times. V usage is TRBV5-1 and J usage is TRBJ2-1; TRBD1 agrees at 9 bases. Germline CDR1 reads SGHRS; CDR2 reads YFSETQ. V was pared by 0 bases and J by 1 base, with 2 bases of the junction left unmatched. This CDR3 spans 16 amino acids. CDR3: CASSLGDRASYNEQFF. The CDR3 coding sequence is TGCGCCAGCAGCTTGGGGGACAGGGCTTCCTACAATGAGCAGTTCTTC. The full variable domain, in which reference TRBV5-1 and TRBJ2-1 provide the parts outside the CDR3, is KAGVTQTPRYLIKTRGQQVTLSCSPISGHRSVSWYQQTPGQGLQFLFEYFSETQRNKGNFPGRFSGRQFSNSRSEMNVSTLELGDSALYLCASSLGDRASYNEQFFGPGTRLTVL.

This clonotype has just a few counts. The chain couples TRBV20-1 to TRBJ2-4; 8 bases line up with TRBD2. V lost 2 bases and J lost 5; bases outside the gene matches: 2. Germline V gene data show CDR1 as DFQATT and CDR2 as SNEGSKA (reference sequence). The CDR3 consists of 13 residues. Here the CDR3 reads CSARPAGENIQYF. CDR3 nucleotide sequence: TGCAGTGCTAGACCAGCGGGGGAAAACATTCAGTACTTC.

The chain couples TRBV6-6 to TRBJ2-2; no clear D. The germline V gene has CDR1 MNHNY and CDR2 SVGAGI (reference sequence). The CDR3 is 14 residues long. V dropped 11 bases and J dropped 2 bases, with 15 bases sitting between them. The CDR3 DNA follows: TGTGCCGGGTCCATTTCACGAAACACCGGGGAGCTGTTTTTT. Protein sequence: CAGSISRNTGELFF.

This chain joins TRBV12-3 or TRBV12-4 and TRBJ1-1; TRBD1 aligns across 8 bases. The CDR3 contains 14 residues. Germline trimming cut 6 bases from V and 5 bases from J; bases unmatched to any gene: 8. CDR3 sequence: CASRRQGPPTEAFF. The CDR3 bases are TGTGCCAGCAGACGACAGGGGCCTCCGACTGAAGCTTTCTTT.

There are a few counts of this clonotype. The V and J genes are TRBV20-1 and TRBJ2-1; D perhaps matches TRBD2 (6 bases). The DNA end lines up better with TRBJ2-7; the J call may be wrong. There are 15 residues in the CDR3. Germline V gives CDR1 DFQATT, CDR2 SNEGSKA (reference sequence). CDR3 sequence (DNA): TGCAGTGCTTCCAGCGGAGGAGGGGCCTACAATGAGCAGTACTTC. Protein product: CSASSGGGAYNEQYF.

Notes on this clonotype: A junction end diverges from the germline sequence, so it may reflect a read error. The J gene is TRBJ1-2, the V gene TRBV6-5, with D perhaps TRBD1 (5 bases). The CDR3 has 16 residues. Germline V gene data show CDR1 as MNHEY and CDR2 as SVGAGI. CDR3 sequence: CASSYRPGPNSYGHTF. In DNA form, the CDR3 reads TGTGCCAGCAGTTACCGCCCGGGACCGAACAGTTATGGCCACACCTTC.

To note about this clonotype: One junction end disagrees with the germline gene, perhaps due to a read error. The J gene is TRBJ1-6, the V gene TRBV4-2; D is ambiguous. Germline loops: CDR1 LGHNA, CDR2 YNFKEQ. This CDR3 is built from 13 residues. DNA for the CDR3: TGTGCCAGCAGCCAAGATGGGGATTCACCCCCCCACTTT. This gives the protein CASSQDGDSPPHF.

This chain connects TRBV7-9 to TRBJ2-5; D unclear. The J call may be mistaken, given a closer DNA end match to TRBJ2-7. In germline, CDR1 is SEHNR, CDR2 FQNEAQ (reference sequence). The CDR3 loop spans 17 amino acids. CDR3 DNA sequence: TGTGCCAGCAGCTCCCGCCCAGGACCTCGAATAACTGGCGAGCAGTACTTC. Translated: CASSSRPGPRITGEQYF.

The CDR3 region has the DNA TGCAGTGCTTCCAATCCGGGCCTTGGGGGCAATGAGCAGTTCTTC. Translation: CSASNPGLGGNEQFF. The genes are TRBV20-1 and TRBJ2-1; perhaps D is TRBD1 or TRBD2 (5 bases each). The CDR3 consists of 15 residues. The germline CDR1 and CDR2 sequences are DFQATT and SNEGSKA (reference sequence). V was pared by 5 bases and J by 6 bases, with 20 bases between.

The V and J genes are TRBV6-1 and TRBJ1-1; D call uncertain. With 7 bases removed from V and 0 bases from J, the gap between germline ends came to 18 bases. Germline lookup yields CDR1 MNHNS and CDR2 SASEGT. The CDR3 spans 16 residues. CDR3 coding DNA: TGTGCCAGCATGCGAACTGTGGAAACCCTGAACACTGAAGCTTTCTTT. Translating it yields CASMRTVETLNTEAFF.

In DNA, the CDR3 is TGTGCCAGCAGCTCGATTGGTCAGGGATCAAACTATGGCTACACCTTC. This gives the protein CASSSIGQGSNYGYTF. The chain has TRBV5-6 and TRBJ1-2; D is possibly TRBD1 (5 bases). Germline loops: CDR1 SGHDT, CDR2 YYEEEE. V was cut by 3 bases and J by 2 bases, with 17 bases left in between. CDR3 size: 16 residues.

This sequence joins TRBV4-1 and TRBJ2-3, with D uncertain. There are 16 residues in the CDR3. Trimming removed 2 bases from V and 0 bases from J, with 12 bases in between. Per germline, CDR1 MGHRA and CDR2 YSYEKL. CDR3 sequence reads: CASSQFVATSTDTQYF. CDR3 coding DNA: TGCGCCAGCAGCCAATTCGTCGCCACTAGCACAGATACGCAGTATTTT.

This clonotype was found many times. The V and J genes are TRBV14 and TRBJ2-1; 9 bases map to TRBD2. CDR1 and CDR2 (germline): SGHDN, FVKESK. CDR3 length: 17 amino acids. The junction had 6 bases not matched to a gene; V was cut back by 0 bases and J by 3 bases. CDR3 loop: CASSQDRAGGNYNEQFF. CDR3 DNA: TGTGCCAGCAGCCAAGATCGAGCGGGAGGTAACTACAATGAGCAGTTCTTC.

In this sample, this clonotype turned up many times. The V gene is TRBV20-1, the J gene TRBJ2-6, with 10 bases identical to TRBD2. The CDR3 covers 18 residues. V gave up 0 bases and J gave up 0 bases; unmatched junction bases: 5. Looked up from germline, CDR1 is DFQATT and CDR2 is SNEGSKA (reference sequence). The DNA of the CDR3 is TGCAGTGCTAGAGATCGACGACTAGCGGGCTCTGGGGCCAACGTCCTGACTTTC. Amino acids: CSARDRRLAGSGANVLTF.

This chain links TRBV20-1 with TRBJ1-2, with D perhaps TRBD1 (5 bases). V was cut by 0 bases and J by 0 bases, with 14 bases left in between. This CDR3 contains 16 residues. Germline CDR1 is DFQATT and CDR2 is SNEGSKA (reference sequence). The CDR3 sequence is CSARDWQGIANYGYTF. The CDR3 DNA reads as TGCAGTGCTAGAGATTGGCAGGGTATAGCTAACTATGGCTACACCTTC.

V gene TRBV10-3 combines with J gene TRBJ1-6, with D possibly being TRBD1 (6 bases). The CDR3 spans 13 residues. Germline loops: CDR1 ENHRY, CDR2 SYGVKD. With 4 bases removed from V and 10 bases from J, the gap between germline ends came to 11 bases. CDR3 protein: CAISGTVGSPLHF. In DNA form, the CDR3 reads TGTGCCATCAGTGGGACAGTTGGGTCACCCCTCCACTTT.

This clonotype occurred a few times. V gene TRBV20-1 combines with J gene TRBJ2-3, with 10 bases fitting TRBD2. The germline V gene has CDR1 DFQATT and CDR2 SNEGSKA (reference sequence). V gave up 4 bases and J gave up 1 base; unmatched junction bases: 11. The CDR3 has 17 amino acids. In DNA, the CDR3 is TGCAGTGCTAAAAGCCTGCACGGACTAGCGGGCACAGATACGCAGTATTTT. It yields the protein CSAKSLHGLAGTDTQYF.